This record concerns one T cell receptor (beta chain) sequence. These data are taken from a study of blood T cell repertoires in COVID-19. At the level of the study: Whether acute or convalescent, the COVID-19 samples came from the United States, Italy and Spain. The analysed material was cDNA or gDNA that came from T cells, B-cell-depleted T cells, or PBMCs.

Per the study methods: Estimated nucleated cell counts came from reference gene primer amplification. The repertoire was sequenced with immunoSEQ multiplex PCR; TCRdb's copy has only in-frame clones and lacks some. From that table come the V and J calls and clone size; the DNA was used to work out D and trimming. Here the sample spans some 60,000 clones, around 90% being singletons. Source material: peripheral blood. This clonotype was sampled from a man aged 55 to 70 with acute or convalescent COVID-19.

CDR3 nucleotides: TGTGCCAGCAGCGGCCGGGGTCCAAACTACGAGCAGTACTTC. Its protein is CASSGRGPNYEQYF. V and J are TRBV11-2 and TRBJ2-7; D possibly corresponds to TRBD2 (5 bases). Germline loops: CDR1 SGHAT, CDR2 FQNNGV. CDR3 size: 14 residues. Trimming took 5 bases from V and 3 from J, leaving 14 bases between them.